This T cell receptor beta chain was sequenced in a study of control samples from healthy donors and cancer patients. TCRdb keeps only in-frame clones here, not all; method: immunoSEQ multiplex PCR. The repertoire has 130,000 to 150,000 clones, just under 95% of them found once; the top ten carry around 14%. The sample taken for sequencing was PBMCs. This TCR was sampled from a man in his 60s with colorectal cancer.

DNA of the CDR3: TGTGCCAGCAGCCCTCGGGACAGTTATTCACCCCTCCACTTT. Translated, it gives CASSPRDSYSPLHF. The chain carries TRBV11-2 and TRBJ1-6; TRBD1 agrees at 7 bases. V shed 5 bases and J 8 bases; nucleotides not matched to a gene: 6. CDR1 is SGHAT and CDR2 is FQNNGV in the germline V gene. The CDR3 loop spans 14 amino acids.